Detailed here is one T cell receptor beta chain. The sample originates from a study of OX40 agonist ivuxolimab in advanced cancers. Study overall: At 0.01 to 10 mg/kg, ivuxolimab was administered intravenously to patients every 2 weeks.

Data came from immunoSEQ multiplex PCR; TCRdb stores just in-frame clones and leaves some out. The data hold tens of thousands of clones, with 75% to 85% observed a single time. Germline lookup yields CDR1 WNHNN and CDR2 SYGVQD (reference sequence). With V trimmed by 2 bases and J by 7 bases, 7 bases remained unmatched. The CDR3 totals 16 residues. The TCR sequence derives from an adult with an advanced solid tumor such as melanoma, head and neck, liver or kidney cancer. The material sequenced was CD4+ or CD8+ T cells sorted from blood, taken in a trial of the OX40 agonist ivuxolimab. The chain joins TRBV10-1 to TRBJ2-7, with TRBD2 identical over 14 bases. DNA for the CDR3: TGCGCCAGCAGTGAGGGACTAGCGGGAGGATCTGGGGAGCAGTACTTC. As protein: CASSEGLAGGSGEQYF.